This T cell receptor beta chain came from a study of early T cells in non-severe SARS-CoV-2 infection. Individual cDNA molecules received unique molecular identifiers during library preparation. TCRdb reanalysed the 5' RACE reads using MiXCR and keeps one entry per CDR3 protein. The sample has more than 25,000 distinct CDR3 sequences; approximately 4.2% are singletons. In its sample, this clonotype was seen many times. CDR1 SGHNT and CDR2 YENEEA come from the germline V gene. This CDR3 is 16 amino acids long. V shed 2 bases and J shed 2 bases, with 12 bases lying between them. The TCR sequence derives from an adult who was a healthcare worker with PCR-confirmed SARS-CoV-2 infection or an uninfected control (not recorded which). The sequenced sample consisted of whole blood. V is TRBV11-3 and J is TRBJ2-2; tentative D call: TRBD2 (6 bases). The CDR3 coding sequence is TGTGCCAGCAGCTTATTTTCGGGGGACAACACCGGGGAGCTGTTTTTT. Its protein product is CASSLFSGDNTGELFF.